A single sample is the source of the 24 T cell receptor beta chains below, sequenced in a study of shared clonotypes between healthy human individuals. Sequencing used immunoSEQ multiplex PCR; TCRdb keeps in-frame clones, though not all of them. The sample consists of approximately 530,000 clones, roughly 95% of them appearing once. The specimen sequenced was naive CD4+ T cells sorted from blood. The subset here: CD45RA+ positively selected. These receptors came from a woman aged 25-40 years in good health.

This rearrangement joins TRBV4-1 to TRBJ1-1; 10 bases match TRBD1. The CDR3 runs 20 residues. The junction had 13 bases not matched to a gene; V was cut back by 0 bases and J by 0 bases. CDR1 MGHRA and CDR2 YSYEKL come from the germline V gene. In DNA, the CDR3 is TGCGCCAGCAGCCAAGATTGGTTCCCGGGACAGGGGCCTTTGAACACTGAAGCTTTCTTT. It translates to CASSQDWFPGQGPLNTEAFF.

The chain carries TRBV27 and TRBJ2-5, with D hard to call. This CDR3 spans 13 amino acids. CDR1 is MNHEY, CDR2 SMNVEV, per germline (reference sequence). Trimming cost V 4 bases and J 1 base, with 7 bases left between them. CDR3 sequence (DNA): TGTGCCAGCAGTTCCCCTCTCCAAGAGACCCAGTACTTC. This sequence encodes CASSSPLQETQYF.

The chain carries TRBV12-5 and TRBJ1-3, with TRBD1 matching over 7 bases. After removal of 1 base from V and 2 bases from J, the junction contained 5 bases not matched to a gene. Germline-derived CDR1 and CDR2 are LGHNT and FRNRAP. This CDR3 has 16 amino acids. This CDR3 is CASGLGQGLAGNTIYF. The DNA for the CDR3 is TGTGCTAGTGGTTTGGGACAGGGTCTTGCTGGAAACACCATATATTTT.

The chain joins TRBV27 to TRBJ1-2, with unresolved D. Per germline, CDR1 MNHEY and CDR2 SMNVEV (reference sequence). V lost 3 bases and J 2 bases, leaving 16 bases between the germline ends. The CDR3 sequence is 16 residues long. This CDR3 is CASSLSNLQKNYGYTF. CDR3 DNA: TGTGCCAGCAGTTTGAGTAACCTGCAAAAAAACTATGGCTACACCTTC.

The chain is built from TRBV6-4 and TRBJ1-2; 7 bases are a match to TRBD1. There are 13 residues in the CDR3. Germline CDR1 and CDR2: MRHNA and SNTAGT. V lost 4 bases to trimming and J lost 8 bases; unmatched junction nucleotides: 7. The DNA of the CDR3 is TGTGCCAGCAGTGTGACATCAGGGGGAGGCTACACCTTC. This gives the protein CASSVTSGGGYTF.

Points on this clone: The same CDR3 arises from other DNA sequences in this sample as well. This rearrangement joins TRBV7-9 to TRBJ1-2; tentative D call: TRBD1 (5 bases). This CDR3 spans 12 amino acids. The V end lost 5 bases, the J end lost 2 bases, and 6 bases lay between the germline ends. In germline, CDR1 is SEHNR, CDR2 FQNEAQ (reference sequence). The CDR3 DNA reads as TGTGCCAGCAGCCGGGACAACTATGGCTACACCTTC. It specifies CASSRDNYGYTF.

V and J are TRBV9 and TRBJ2-3; TRBD2 might be the D (5 bases). V was shortened by 0 bases and J by 0 bases, with 14 bases between the two germline ends. This CDR3 comprises 17 residues. Germline CDR1 reads SGDLS; CDR2 reads YYNGEE. The chain's CDR3 is CASSVENSGPSTDTQYF. CDR3 nucleotides: TGTGCCAGCAGCGTAGAAAACAGCGGTCCTAGCACAGATACGCAGTATTTT.

The chain carries TRBV4-1 and TRBJ2-7, with a tentative D call TRBD1 (6 bases). Trimming left V 4 bases short and J 2 bases short, with 21 bases between. The CDR3 sequence is 17 residues long. Germline V gene sequence: CDR1 MGHRA, CDR2 YSYEKL. The CDR3 region has the DNA TGCGCCAGCAGCCCCATGTGGGCTAGCAAGGGGGCCTACGAGCAGTACTTC. Protein product: CASSPMWASKGAYEQYF.

The V and J genes are TRBV7-2 and TRBJ2-5; D unresolved. The CDR3 has 11 amino acids. Germline CDR1 is SGHTA and CDR2 is FQGNSA. Trimming took off 5 bases at V and 10 bases at J, with 11 bases between the two ends. CDR3 loop: CASSIRFDQYF. CDR3 sequence (DNA): TGTGCCAGCAGCATCCGGTTCGACCAGTACTTC. Based on the CDR3 plus reference TRBV7-2 and TRBJ2-5, the full variable domain is GAGVSQSPSNKVTEKGKDVELRCDPISGHTALYWYRQSLGQGLEFLIYFQGNSAPDKSGLPSDRFSAERTGGSVSTLTIQRTQQEDSAVYLCASSIRFDQYFGPGTRLLVL.

The chain couples TRBV6-5 to TRBJ2-1, with TRBD2 matching over 10 bases. From germline, CDR1 is MNHEY and CDR2 SVGAGI. The CDR3 is 15 amino acids. V lost 4 bases to trimming and J lost 2 bases; unmatched junction nucleotides: 2. CDR3 in amino acids: CASSWTSGAYNEQFF. For the CDR3, the DNA is TGTGCCAGCAGTTGGACTAGCGGAGCCTACAATGAGCAGTTCTTC.

Points on this clone: Other DNA variants within this sample encode the same CDR3. The V and J genes are TRBV18 and TRBJ2-2, with D unresolved. The CDR3 runs 12 residues. Looked up from germline, CDR1 is KGHSH and CDR2 is LQKENI. Trimming pared 3 bases from V and 3 bases from J, leaving 2 bases between. The CDR3 reads CASSPDTGELFF. The CDR3 DNA sequence: TGTGCCAGCTCACCGGACACCGGGGAGCTGTTTTTT.

V gene TRBV9 combines with J gene TRBJ2-1, with 13 bases that match TRBD2. The germline V gene has CDR1 SGDLS and CDR2 YYNGEE. This CDR3 region has 15 residues. Trimming took 3 bases from V and 12 from J; bases not matched to a gene: 9. The DNA for the CDR3 is TGTGCCAGCAGCGGAACTAGCGGGAGGGCCTCAGGGCAGTTCTTC. This gives the protein CASSGTSGRASGQFF.

The chain employs TRBV7-3 and TRBJ2-3; 9 bases match TRBD2. CDR1 is SGHTA and CDR2 is FQGTGA in the germline V gene. V gave up 5 bases and J gave up 0 bases; unmatched junction bases: 3. The CDR3 totals 15 residues. In DNA form, the CDR3 reads TGTGCCAGCAGCCGAGGACTAGCGAGCACAGATACGCAGTATTTT. Translating gives CASSRGLASTDTQYF.

The sample holds one count of this clone. The CDR3 nucleotides are TGTGCCAGCAGCTCTCCGACTAGCGGGAGCATCGAAGAGCAGTTCTTC. Its protein is CASSSPTSGSIEEQFF. V and J are TRBV11-3 and TRBJ2-1; 12 positions agree with TRBD2. Germline V gene sequence: CDR1 SGHNT, CDR2 YENEEA. This CDR3 has 16 residues. J was trimmed by 10 bases and V by 4 bases; bases with no gene match: 11.

This chain uses TRBV6-1 with TRBJ2-3, with D unclear. In germline, CDR1 is MNHNS, CDR2 SASEGT. V shed 2 bases and J shed 4 bases, with 13 bases lying between them. The CDR3 length is 15 residues. The CDR3 DNA reads as TGTGCCAGCAGTGAACGCGGTTCGGGCGCAGATACGCAGTATTTT. Its protein is CASSERGSGADTQYF.

J is TRBJ2-7 and V is TRBV30; a possible D gene is TRBD2 (6 bases). Germline assignment: CDR1 GTSNPN and CDR2 SVGIG (reference sequence). V was trimmed by 2 bases and J by 3 bases, leaving 14 bases between them. The CDR3 spans 14 residues. The CDR3 nucleotides are TGTGCCTGGAGTTTAAGACCGGGACTCTACGAGCAGTACTTC. This gives the protein CAWSLRPGLYEQYF.

The chain carries TRBV18 and TRBJ1-4, with 8 bases matching TRBD1. The V segment lost 3 bases and the J segment 4 bases; nucleotides outside the gene matches: 10. The CDR3 consists of 17 residues. Germline loops: CDR1 KGHSH, CDR2 LQKENI. For the CDR3, the DNA is TGTGCCAGCTCACCGCCGGGACAGGTTATTCGTAATGAAAAACTGTTTTTT. Its translation is CASSPPGQVIRNEKLFF.

The chain carries TRBV5-1 and TRBJ2-2; 7 bases match TRBD2. Germline loops: CDR1 SGHRS, CDR2 YFSETQ. The length of the CDR3 is 16 residues. J gave up 0 bases and V 3 bases, and 5 bases lay outside the gene matches. DNA of the CDR3: TGCGCCAGCAGCTACGGACTAGAGCCGAACACCGGGGAGCTGTTTTTT. Translated: CASSYGLEPNTGELFF.

This chain links TRBV18 with TRBJ2-2; 9 positions match TRBD2. The CDR3 consists of 16 residues. V gave up 4 bases and J gave up 4 bases; unmatched junction bases: 7. Germline V gene sequence: CDR1 KGHSH, CDR2 LQKENI. The DNA for the CDR3 is TGTGCCAGCTCACGACCTAGCGGGACCAGCACCGGGGAGCTGTTTTTT. It is translated as CASSRPSGTSTGELFF.

V gene TRBV28 combines with J gene TRBJ2-7, with 10 bases identical to TRBD2. From germline, CDR1 is MDHEN and CDR2 SYDVKM. V was pared by 6 bases and J by 3 bases, with 5 bases of the junction left unmatched. The CDR3 consists of 14 residues. The CDR3 DNA reads as TGTGCCAGCAGCGAGCGGGAGGGCCGCTACGAGCAGTACTTC. Translated, it gives CASSEREGRYEQYF. The full variable domain, with the rest looked up from reference TRBV28 and TRBJ2-7, is DVKVTQSSRYLVKRTGEKVFLECVQDMDHENMFWYRQDPGLGLRLIYFSYDVKMKEKGDIPEGYSVSREKKERFSLILESASTNQTSMYLCASSEREGRYEQYFGPGTRLTVT.

The chain has TRBV5-1 and TRBJ1-4; TRBD1 aligns across 7 bases. The CDR3 is 14 residues long. J lost 7 bases, V lost 3 bases, and 6 bases had no gene match. Germline V gives CDR1 SGHRS, CDR2 YFSETQ. The CDR3 coding sequence is TGCGCCAGCAGCTCAAGGGGGCGGAGTGAAAAACTGTTTTTT. Encoded protein: CASSSRGRSEKLFF.

The chain has TRBV7-9 and TRBJ1-2, with TRBD1 as a possible D gene (5 bases). V lost 1 base to trimming and J lost 4 bases, with 10 bases between them. There are 14 residues in the CDR3. Germline V CDR1 and CDR2: SEHNR, FQNEAQ (reference sequence). In DNA form, the CDR3 reads TGTGCCAGCAGCTTAGTTGGGGGTACCTATGGCTACACCTTC. Protein product: CASSLVGGTYGYTF.

The CDR3 DNA follows: TGTGCCAGCAGTTTGCGGTACACCGGGGAGCTGTTTTTT. It codes for CASSLRYTGELFF. The V and J genes are TRBV28 and TRBJ2-2, with D unclear. The CDR3 is 13 residues long. Trimming took off 3 bases at V and 3 bases at J, with 5 bases between the two ends. Germline-derived CDR1 and CDR2 are MDHEN and SYDVKM.

V gene TRBV9 combines with J gene TRBJ2-3; D is ambiguous. CDR3 length: 13 residues. Trimming shortened V by 4 bases and J by 2 bases, and 8 bases separated the two germline ends. In germline, CDR1 is SGDLS, CDR2 YYNGEE. The CDR3 spells CASSPTDTDTQYF. CDR3 coding DNA: TGTGCCAGCAGCCCCACGGACACAGATACGCAGTATTTT.